Following are 23 T cell receptor beta chains from one sample sequenced in a study of persistence of HIV-infected CD4 T cells. Antigens for these TCRs are unknown. This was the immunoSEQ version 4 assay in survey mode. The method was immunoSEQ multiplex PCR; TCRdb's version includes in-frame clones alone and lacks a portion of them. The profile shows approximately 27,000 clones, 78% of them singletons. Cells were stimulated with CMV-infected fibroblast lysates at around 9.1 ug/mL. Sorted nonresponding memory CD4+ T cells were CD40L-negative, CD69-negative, CD45RO-high. Sequencing used CD4+ T cells sorted from PBMCs after approximately 20-hour stimulation, obtained from a patient who received antiretroviral therapy. Receptor source: an adult woman with HIV who was CMV-seropositive.

The V gene is TRBV6-5, the J gene TRBJ2-1; D possibly corresponds to TRBD2 (6 bases). There are 15 residues in the CDR3. Trimming took off 6 bases at V and 4 bases at J, with 16 bases between the two ends. Germline CDR1 and CDR2: MNHEY and SVGAGI. The CDR3 here is CASSPTGDSYNEQFF. The DNA for the CDR3 is TGTGCCAGCAGCCCGACGGGGGACTCATACAATGAGCAGTTCTTC.

V gene TRBV19 combines with J gene TRBJ1-1, with a possible D match to TRBD1 (5 bases). Trimming left V 0 bases short and J 3 bases short, with 23 bases between. Germline V gene data show CDR1 as LNHDA and CDR2 as SQIVND (reference sequence). The CDR3 runs 19 residues. The CDR3: CASSIDWPLAGKGHTEAFF. As DNA, the CDR3 is TGTGCCAGTAGTATAGATTGGCCCCTCGCAGGGAAGGGGCACACTGAAGCTTTCTTT. The complete variable domain, with remaining parts taken from reference TRBV19 and TRBJ1-1, reads DGGITQSPKYLFRKEGQNVTLSCEQNLNHDAMYWYRQDPGQGLRLIYYSQIVNDFQKGDIAEGYSVSREKKESFPLTVTSAQKNPTAFYLCASSIDWPLAGKGHTEAFFGQGTRLTVV.

The V and J genes are TRBV25-1 and TRBJ1-1; D is undetermined. This CDR3 spans 13 amino acids. Looked up from germline, CDR1 is MGHDK and CDR2 is SYGVNS. V was pared by 4 bases and J by 3 bases, with 9 bases between. The CDR3 here is CASSGRADTEAFF. The CDR3 nucleotides read TGTGCCAGCAGTGGACGGGCGGACACTGAAGCTTTCTTT.

The CDR3 region is CASSKDRIGEAFF. The CDR3 region has the DNA TGTGCCAGCAGTAAAGACAGGATTGGTGAAGCTTTCTTT. The chain uses TRBV6-4 and TRBJ1-1; perhaps TRBD1 as D (6 bases). Germline V gives CDR1 MRHNA, CDR2 SNTAGT. Trimming pared 5 bases from V and 7 bases from J, leaving 14 bases between. CDR3 size: 13 residues.

This chain connects TRBV5-1 to TRBJ1-1, with a tentative D call TRBD1 (6 bases). Trimming left V 4 bases short and J 5 bases short, with 18 bases between. Germline-derived CDR1 and CDR2 are SGHRS and YFSETQ. CDR3 length: 15 residues. CDR3 sequence (DNA): TGCGCCAGCAGCCCTACCGGCAGGGGTGGAACTGAAGCTTTCTTT. Protein: CASSPTGRGGTEAFF.

The chain links TRBV27 to TRBJ1-1; tentative D call: TRBD1 (6 bases). Germline V CDR1 and CDR2: MNHEY, SMNVEV (reference sequence). The CDR3 has 14 residues. The germline V and J ends were trimmed by 8 bases and 5 bases, with 18 bases remaining between them. The CDR3 region is CASGIGRGGTEAFF. In nucleotides, the CDR3 is TGTGCCAGCGGCATAGGTAGGGGGGGGACTGAAGCTTTCTTT.

This chain links TRBV2 with TRBJ1-3; no clear D gene. The length of the CDR3 is 12 residues. V lost 0 bases and J 5 bases, leaving 2 bases between the germline ends. Germline V CDR1 and CDR2: SNHLY, FYNNEI. CDR3 amino acids: CASSEARNTIYF. CDR3 bases: TGTGCCAGCAGTGAAGCTCGAAACACCATATATTTT.

The rearrangement uses TRBV10-1 and TRBJ1-1; possible D gene TRBD1, 5 bases. The CDR3 runs 14 residues. Germline loops: CDR1 WNHNN, CDR2 SYGVQD (reference sequence). Trimming shortened V by 0 bases and J by 5 bases, and 10 bases separated the two germline ends. CDR3 in DNA: TGCGCCAGCAGTGAGTCCGGCAGGGAGACTGAAGCTTTCTTT. Translating it yields CASSESGRETEAFF.

V gene TRBV12-5 combines with J gene TRBJ1-1; D possibly corresponds to TRBD1 (5 bases). V gave up 3 bases and J gave up 1 base, with 6 bases separating them. Germline V gives CDR1 LGHNT, CDR2 FRNRAP. The CDR3 runs to 13 residues. The CDR3 region is CASGLQENTEAFF. CDR3 bases: TGTGCTAGTGGTTTACAGGAGAACACTGAAGCTTTCTTT. Full variable domain (missing parts from reference TRBV12-5 and TRBJ1-1): DARVTQTPRHKVTEMGQEVTMRCQPILGHNTVFWYRQTMMQGLELLAYFRNRAPLDDSGMPKDRFSAEMPDATLATLKIQPSEPRDSAVYFCASGLQENTEAFFGQGTRLTVV.

J is TRBJ1-5 and V is TRBV30; D is uncertain. V was shortened by 1 base and J by 1 base, with 8 bases between the two germline ends. The CDR3 is made up of 14 amino acids. CDR1 is GTSNPN and CDR2 is SVGIG in the germline V gene (reference sequence). CDR3 nucleotide sequence: TGTGCCTGGAGTGGTGGTGGGAGCAATCAGCCCCAGCATTTT. The encoded protein is CAWSGGGSNQPQHF.

The chain joins TRBV5-8 to TRBJ2-1, with D unresolved. In germline, CDR1 is SGHTS, CDR2 YDEGEE. Trimming stripped 0 bases from V and 2 bases from J, with 6 bases between. The CDR3 runs 14 residues. CDR3 protein: CASSLDRAYNEQFF. CDR3 nucleotide sequence: TGTGCCAGCAGCTTGGACAGAGCCTACAATGAGCAGTTCTTC.

The chain joins TRBV6-5 to TRBJ1-3, with D unresolved. Deletions cut 7 bases from V and 1 base from J, with 5 bases between. This CDR3 has 12 residues. Germline V lookup: CDR1 MNHEY, CDR2 SVGAGI. In nucleotides, the CDR3 is TGTGCCAGCATCGGATCTGGAAACACCATATATTTT. It yields the protein CASIGSGNTIYF.

The rearrangement links TRBV12-5 to TRBJ2-7; D possibly uses TRBD1 or TRBD2 (5 bases each). This CDR3 contains 14 residues. The V gene's germline CDR1 is LGHNT and CDR2 FRNRAP. V lost 5 bases, J lost 3 bases, and 14 bases lay in between. The CDR3 nucleotides read TGTGCTAGTGGTCCCCGGGACGGCGGCTACGAGCAGTACTTC. Translated, it gives CASGPRDGGYEQYF. The entire variable domain, with the rest obtained from reference TRBV12-5 and TRBJ2-7, is as follows: DARVTQTPRHKVTEMGQEVTMRCQPILGHNTVFWYRQTMMQGLELLAYFRNRAPLDDSGMPKDRFSAEMPDATLATLKIQPSEPRDSAVYFCASGPRDGGYEQYFGPGTRLTVT.

V gene TRBV7-8 combines with J gene TRBJ2-7; D gene unclear. There are 11 residues in the CDR3. Trimming took off 5 bases at V and 4 bases at J, with 6 bases between the two ends. The germline gives CDR1 SGHVS, CDR2 FQNEAQ. The CDR3 loop reads CASSKRYEQYF. CDR3 nucleotides: TGTGCCAGCAGCAAACGATACGAGCAGTACTTC. Full variable domain (rest looked up from reference TRBV7-8 and TRBJ2-7): GAGVSQSPRYKVAKRGQDVALRCDPISGHVSLFWYQQALGQGPEFLTYFQNEAQLDKSGLPSDRFFAERPEGSVSTLKIQRTQQEDSAVYLCASSKRYEQYFGPGTRLTVT.

The chain has TRBV11-3 and TRBJ2-1; no firm D call. Germline CDR1 SGHNT, CDR2 YENEEA. V was trimmed by 0 bases and J by 4 bases, leaving 4 bases between them. The CDR3 has 13 residues. This CDR3 is CASSLEGYNEQFF. In DNA form, the CDR3 reads TGTGCCAGCAGCTTAGAGGGGTACAATGAGCAGTTCTTC.

The chain uses TRBV30 and TRBJ1-1, with unresolved D. Germline V gene sequence: CDR1 GTSNPN, CDR2 SVGIG (reference sequence). Trimming shortened V by 1 base and J by 0 bases, and 6 bases separated the two germline ends. The CDR3 extends over 13 amino acids. As DNA, the CDR3 is TGTGCCTGGAGTGAAGAGGTGAACACTGAAGCTTTCTTT. Translation: CAWSEEVNTEAFF.

This clone was recorded a few times. The chain uses TRBV5-8 and TRBJ1-6; possible D gene TRBD1, 5 bases. The germline gives CDR1 SGHTS, CDR2 YDEGEE. Trimming took off 0 bases at V and 7 bases at J, with 11 bases between the two ends. CDR3 length: 15 amino acids. This CDR3 is CASSLASWGNSPLHF. CDR3 DNA: TGTGCCAGCAGCTTGGCCTCTTGGGGGAATTCACCCCTCCACTTT.

This clone has only a few counts. V and J are TRBV30 and TRBJ1-2, with TRBD1 as a possible D gene (6 bases). The CDR3 totals 11 residues. Germline V gives CDR1 GTSNPN, CDR2 SVGIG (reference sequence). Trimming stripped 4 bases from V and 8 bases from J, with 11 bases between. Written as DNA, the CDR3 is TGTGCCTGGAATAAGGGGGAAGGCTACACCTTC. It specifies CAWNKGEGYTF.

This chain joins TRBV11-3 and TRBJ2-6; possible D gene TRBD1, 5 bases. Germline loops: CDR1 SGHNT, CDR2 YENEEA. The V end lost 2 bases, the J end lost 3 bases, and 8 bases lay between the germline ends. The CDR3 contains 15 residues. CDR3 DNA sequence: TGTGCCAGCAGCTTACAGGGAAGTGGGGCCAACGTCCTGACTTTC. The encoded protein is CASSLQGSGANVLTF.

This clone showed up just a few times. The chain has TRBV20-1 and TRBJ1-1; D remains unclear. Germline loops: CDR1 DFQATT, CDR2 SNEGSKA (reference sequence). This CDR3 spans 12 amino acids. V lost 3 bases to trimming and J lost 8 bases, with 13 bases between them. CDR3 amino acids: CSASVRLGEAFF. The CDR3 coding sequence is TGCAGTGCTAGTGTTAGGTTAGGGGAAGCTTTCTTT.

J is TRBJ1-5 and V is TRBV27; 7 bases fit TRBD1. J was trimmed by 3 bases and V by 6 bases; bases with no gene match: 8. Per germline, CDR1 MNHEY and CDR2 SMNVEV (reference sequence). The length of the CDR3 is 15 residues. For the CDR3, the DNA is TGTGCCAGCAGCCCAAGACAGGGATTCAATCAGCCCCAGCATTTT. Translating gives CASSPRQGFNQPQHF.

The CDR3 region has the DNA TGTGCCTGGAGCTCCTGGGGTGGAGAGAACACTGAAGCTTTCTTT. It translates to CAWSSWGGENTEAFF. The J gene is TRBJ1-1, the V gene TRBV30; D ambiguous. The CDR3 covers 15 residues. Germline V gives CDR1 GTSNPN, CDR2 SVGIG (reference sequence). V lost 3 bases and J lost 1, with 15 bases in between.

This clone was detected only a few times. CDR3 nucleotide sequence: TGTGCCAGCAGCTTGGAGATCGGGCGGGGGGCCGGAGAGACCCAGTACTTC. Encoded protein: CASSLEIGRGAGETQYF. The gene calls are TRBV5-8 and TRBJ2-5, with 8 bases identical to TRBD2. The J segment lost 4 bases and the V segment lost 0 bases, leaving 11 bases of the junction unmatched. From germline, CDR1 is SGHTS and CDR2 YDEGEE. The CDR3 loop spans 17 amino acids. The whole variable domain, remainder taken from reference TRBV5-8 and TRBJ2-5, is EAGVTQSPTHLIKTRGQQATLRCSPISGHTSVYWYQQALGLGLQFLLWYDEGEERNRGNFPPRFSGRQFPNYSSELNVNALELEDSALYLCASSLEIGRGAGETQYFGPGTRLLVL.